This entry lists 17 T cell receptor beta chains sequenced from one sample in a study of blood T cell repertoires in COVID-19. Clones were read by immunoSEQ multiplex PCR, and TCRdb kept only the in-frame ones, dropping some. The top ten hold about 4.2% of the sample, which has under 350,000 clones, just over 85% seen once. The sequenced sample was PBMCs or T cells enriched from blood (not recorded which). These receptors were obtained from a woman between 40 and 55 years old with acute COVID-19.

This chain connects TRBV7-9 to TRBJ1-1, with D maybe TRBD1 (5 bases). V was trimmed by 5 bases and J by 3 bases, leaving 22 bases between them. The CDR3 extends over 17 amino acids. Germline CDR1 and CDR2: SEHNR and FQNEAQ (reference sequence). The CDR3, as DNA: TGTGCCAGCAGCCGGATCCCTTCTCGGACACTCTACACTGAAGCTTTCTTT. Translation gives CASSRIPSRTLYTEAFF. Full variable domain (missing parts from reference TRBV7-9 and TRBJ1-1): DTGVSQNPRHKITKRGQNVTFRCDPISEHNRLYWYRQTLGQGPEFLTYFQNEAQLEKSRLLSDRFSAERPKGSFSTLEIQRTEQGDSAMYLCASSRIPSRTLYTEAFFGQGTRLTVV.

The sample holds a few counts of this clone. The chain is built from TRBV9 and TRBJ1-3, with D possibly TRBD1 on 5 matching bases. The ends were cut back, 0 bases at V and 0 bases at J, with 13 bases in the middle. Germline loops: CDR1 SGDLS, CDR2 YYNGEE. This CDR3 comprises 17 residues. CDR3 amino acids: CASSVGGWDPSGNTIYF. The CDR3, as DNA: TGTGCCAGCAGCGTAGGGGGCTGGGATCCCTCTGGAAACACCATATATTTT.

Remarks on this clone: Other DNA sequences in this specimen translate into the identical CDR3. The CDR3 sequence is CASSTSGYEQYF. The CDR3 DNA follows: TGTGCCAGCAGCACTAGCGGCTACGAGCAGTACTTC. V gene TRBV7-9 combines with J gene TRBJ2-7; 8 bases are shared with TRBD2. Germline V gene data show CDR1 as SEHNR and CDR2 as FQNEAQ (reference sequence). V dropped 5 bases and J dropped 3; count of bases not matched to a gene: 0. The CDR3 contains 12 residues.

The rearrangement uses TRBV19 and TRBJ1-2; D may be TRBD1 (6 bases). The length of the CDR3 is 13 residues. Germline CDR1 LNHDA, CDR2 SQIVND (reference sequence). Trimming removed 7 bases from V and 4 bases from J, with 13 bases in between. CDR3 in amino acids: CASTTGKSYGYTF. Written as DNA, the CDR3 is TGTGCCAGTACCACAGGGAAAAGCTATGGCTACACCTTC.

The chain is built from TRBV5-1 and TRBJ2-3; TRBD2 matches at 9 bases. V lost 0 bases to trimming and J lost 2 bases; unmatched junction nucleotides: 4. The CDR3 extends over 16 amino acids. In germline, CDR1 is SGHRS, CDR2 YFSETQ. Here the CDR3 reads CASSLDLAGTTDTQYF. CDR3 coding DNA: TGCGCCAGCAGCTTGGACCTAGCGGGGACCACAGATACGCAGTATTTT.

The chain employs TRBV10-3 and TRBJ2-6, with 12 bases lining up with TRBD1. V lost 6 bases and J lost 1; bases outside the gene matches: 7. CDR1 is ENHRY, CDR2 SYGVKD, per germline. The CDR3 spans 18 residues. CDR3 bases: TGTGCCATCAGCCGGCCGGGACAGGGGGCTTCTGGGGCCAACGTCCTGACTTTC. Translated, it gives CAISRPGQGASGANVLTF.

The chain employs TRBV3-1 (or the pseudogene TRBV3-2) and TRBJ2-2; no clear D gene. With 1 base removed from V and 7 bases from J, the gap between germline ends came to 10 bases. The germline gives CDR1 LGHDT, CDR2 YNNKEL (reference sequence). This CDR3 is 14 amino acids long. The CDR3 DNA reads as TGTGCCAGCAGCCAAGGCCTGGCCGTCGGGGAGCTGTTTTTT. This gives the protein CASSQGLAVGELFF.

This chain joins TRBV5-1 and TRBJ1-6; weak D call: TRBD1 (6 bases). CDR1 SGHRS and CDR2 YFSETQ come from the germline V gene. V gave up 4 bases and J gave up 10 bases, with 27 bases separating them. There are 18 residues in the CDR3. The CDR3 nucleotides are TGCGCCAGCAGCCCAACCGAAAAAAGGGGGTCTTTGCGATCACCCCTCCACTTT. Protein product: CASSPTEKRGSLRSPLHF.

This clone was picked up one time. The chain recombines TRBV6-5 with TRBJ1-6, with D uncertain. Germline V gene data show CDR1 as MNHEY and CDR2 as SVGAGI. Deletions cut 0 bases from V and 5 bases from J, with 11 bases between. The CDR3 extends over 16 amino acids. In DNA, the CDR3 is TGTGCCAGCAGTTACTCCGCCTTCACGGATAATTCACCCCTCCACTTT. Translated: CASSYSAFTDNSPLHF.

The chain has TRBV12-5 and TRBJ2-3; 12 bases map to TRBD2. The CDR3 has 14 residues. The J segment lost 8 bases and the V segment lost 6 bases, leaving 6 bases of the junction unmatched. Germline-derived CDR1 and CDR2 are LGHNT and FRNRAP. Here the CDR3 reads CASGASGGAGTQYF. The CDR3 DNA is TGTGCTAGTGGAGCTAGCGGGGGGGCAGGTACGCAGTATTTT.

This rearrangement joins TRBV3-1 (or the pseudogene TRBV3-2) to TRBJ1-3, with 12 positions matching TRBD1. Germline lookup yields CDR1 LGHDT and CDR2 YNNKEL (reference sequence). This CDR3 region has 15 residues. V lost 4 bases and J lost 4; bases outside the gene matches: 2. CDR3 protein: CASSRGTGGGNTIYF. The CDR3 nucleotides are TGTGCCAGCAGCCGCGGGACAGGGGGCGGAAACACCATATATTTT.

V gene TRBV7-9 combines with J gene TRBJ2-5, with 8 nucleotides matching TRBD1. The CDR3 sequence is 17 residues long. Per germline, CDR1 SEHNR and CDR2 FQNEAQ (reference sequence). The junction had 13 bases not matched to a gene; V was cut back by 2 bases and J by 5 bases. This chain's CDR3 is CASSLLFRDRIFETQYF. CDR3 nucleotides: TGTGCCAGCAGCTTACTATTCCGGGACAGGATCTTTGAGACCCAGTACTTC.

This clone was picked up one time. J is TRBJ1-6 and V is TRBV2; no firm D call. The length of the CDR3 is 15 residues. Trimming took off 5 bases at V and 4 bases at J, with 12 bases between the two ends. CDR1 is SNHLY and CDR2 is FYNNEI in the germline V gene. Here the CDR3 reads CASSRTTWYNSPLHF. The CDR3 nucleotides read TGTGCCAGCAGTCGAACGACATGGTATAATTCACCCCTCCACTTT.

The chain employs TRBV18 and TRBJ1-2; D not certain. Germline V gene lookup returns CDR1 KGHSH and CDR2 LQKENI. This CDR3 spans 13 amino acids. V lost 5 bases to trimming and J lost 2 bases, with 9 bases between them. CDR3 protein: CASSADKNYGYTF. In DNA form, the CDR3 reads TGTGCCAGCTCAGCTGACAAGAACTATGGCTACACCTTC.

The rearrangement joins TRBV11-2 to TRBJ1-6; a possible D gene is TRBD1 (6 bases). V was clipped by 0 bases and J by 6 bases, with 12 bases between them. Germline V lookup: CDR1 SGHAT, CDR2 FQNNGV. The CDR3 loop spans 16 amino acids. The CDR3 DNA is TGTGCCAGCAGCTTAGAGACAGGTGGATTTAATTCACCCCTCCACTTT. Amino acid sequence: CASSLETGGFNSPLHF.

The V call is TRBV7-9, the J call TRBJ1-1; the D gene is possibly TRBD1 (6 bases). Germline lookup yields CDR1 SEHNR and CDR2 FQNEAQ (reference sequence). The V end was cut by 4 bases, the J end by 10 bases, with 28 bases between. This CDR3 region has 17 residues. The chain's CDR3 is CASSSNPQGSSSSGAFF. As DNA, the CDR3 is TGTGCCAGCAGCTCAAACCCACAGGGATCCTCGTCTTCTGGAGCTTTCTTT.

The V gene is TRBV6-2 or TRBV6-3, the J gene TRBJ2-4, with 12 bases identical to TRBD2. Germline V gene lookup returns CDR1 MNHEY and CDR2 SVGEGT. CDR3 size: 17 residues. The V gene end was trimmed by 6 bases and the J gene end by 5 bases; junction bases not matched to a gene: 11. This CDR3 is CASSLTSGGPRENIQYF. In nucleotides, the CDR3 is TGTGCCAGCAGCCTGACTAGCGGGGGTCCCAGGGAAAACATTCAGTACTTC.